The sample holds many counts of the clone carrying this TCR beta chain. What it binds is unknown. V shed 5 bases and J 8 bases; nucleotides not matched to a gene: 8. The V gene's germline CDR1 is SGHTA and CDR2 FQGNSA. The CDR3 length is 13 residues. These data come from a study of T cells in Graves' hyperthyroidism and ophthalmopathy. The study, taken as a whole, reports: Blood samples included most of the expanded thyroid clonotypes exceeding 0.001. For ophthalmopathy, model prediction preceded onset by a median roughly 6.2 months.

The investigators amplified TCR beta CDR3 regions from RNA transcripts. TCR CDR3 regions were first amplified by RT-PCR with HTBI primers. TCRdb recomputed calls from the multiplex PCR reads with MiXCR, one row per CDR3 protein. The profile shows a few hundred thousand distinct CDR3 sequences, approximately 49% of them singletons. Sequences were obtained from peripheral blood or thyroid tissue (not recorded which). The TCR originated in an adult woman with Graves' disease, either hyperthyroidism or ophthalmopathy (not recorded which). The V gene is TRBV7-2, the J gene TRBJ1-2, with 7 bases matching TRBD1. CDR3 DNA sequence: TGTGCCAGCAGCCCCGACAGGGTGCGGGGCTACACCTTC. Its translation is CASSPDRVRGYTF. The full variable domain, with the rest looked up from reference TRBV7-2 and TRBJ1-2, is GAGVSQSPSNKVTEKGKDVELRCDPISGHTALYWYRQSLGQGLEFLIYFQGNSAPDKSGLPSDRFSAERTGGSVSTLTIQRTQQEDSAVYLCASSPDRVRGYTFGSGTRLTVV.